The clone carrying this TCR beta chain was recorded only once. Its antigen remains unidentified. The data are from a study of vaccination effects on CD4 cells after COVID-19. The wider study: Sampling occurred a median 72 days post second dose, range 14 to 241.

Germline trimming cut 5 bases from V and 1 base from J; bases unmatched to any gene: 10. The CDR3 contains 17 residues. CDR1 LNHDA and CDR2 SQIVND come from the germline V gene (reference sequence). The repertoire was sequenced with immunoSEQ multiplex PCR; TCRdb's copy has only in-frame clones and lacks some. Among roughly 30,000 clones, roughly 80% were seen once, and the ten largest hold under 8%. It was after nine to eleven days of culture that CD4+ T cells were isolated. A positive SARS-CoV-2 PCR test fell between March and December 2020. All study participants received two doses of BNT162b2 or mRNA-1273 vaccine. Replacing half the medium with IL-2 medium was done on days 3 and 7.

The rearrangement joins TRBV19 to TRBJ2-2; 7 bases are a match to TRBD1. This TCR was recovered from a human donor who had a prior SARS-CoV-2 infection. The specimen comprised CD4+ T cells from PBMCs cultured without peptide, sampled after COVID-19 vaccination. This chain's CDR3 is CASSPRLGTENTGELFF. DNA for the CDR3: TGTGCCAGTAGTCCCCGACTGGGGACAGAGAACACCGGGGAGCTGTTTTTT.